This T cell receptor beta chain is from a study of CD8 T cells in Susac syndrome. Broader study findings: A relatively small number of individuals underwent TCR sequencing and HLA analysis.

RNA amounts of 0.5 to 1 ug underwent reverse transcription with random hexamers. A multiplex approach, immunoSEQ multiplex PCR, amplified TCR beta CDR3 across 54 Vbeta and 13 Jbeta. One entry per CDR3 protein, called by TCRdb with MiXCR from the immunoSEQ multiplex PCR reads. The sample carries about 66,000 distinct CDR3 sequences, just under 95% recorded once. CD8+ and CD4+ T cells taken from blood had their TCR beta sequenced. FACS enriched CD8+ TEMRA cells, while bulk CD8+ and CD4+ were negatively isolated. In germline, CDR1 is MGHDK, CDR2 SYGVNS. V was cut by 6 bases and J by 2 bases, with 12 bases left in between. The CDR3 runs 14 residues. Notes on this clonotype: The target antigen is unknown.

The chain joins TRBV25-1 to TRBJ2-3, with D maybe TRBD2 (6 bases). The origin of this receptor is a human donor with multiple sclerosis. The sequencing input was CD8+ T cells from PBMCs. The CDR3 DNA reads TGTGCCAGCAGGTATAGCGGTACCACAGATACGCAGTATTTT. Translating it yields CASRYSGTTDTQYF.